The clone carrying this TCR beta chain has just a few counts. Its antigen is as yet unknown. This entry belongs to a study of T cells in Graves' hyperthyroidism and ophthalmopathy. Study information: Before treatment of any kind, peripheral blood was taken at initial diagnosis. Study outcomes and limitations: A model of 13 V-J pairs discriminated ophthalmopathy from stable hyperthyroidism.

Diagnostic decisions used clinical symptoms, serum thyroxine and TRAb, thyroid ultrasound and orbital computed tomography. This sample holds PBMCs from approximately 9 ml fresh peripheral blood. The TCR beta CDR3 regions underwent amplification using RNA transcripts as the source. HTBI primers drove first-round RT-PCR of the TCR CDR3. TCRdb redid the calling of the multiplex PCR reads with MiXCR, one entry per CDR3 protein. The sample lists 550,000 to 650,000 distinct CDR3 sequences; approximately 15% were seen once. The sample was blood. This clonotype originated in a woman aged 25-40 years with Graves' hyperthyroidism that later progressed to Graves' ophthalmopathy.

CDR3 sequence: CSARDRGGSYEQYF. The DNA for the CDR3 is TGCAGTGCTAGAGACAGGGGGGGGTCCTACGAGCAGTACTTC. The V and J genes are TRBV20-1 and TRBJ2-7; the D call may be TRBD1 or TRBD2 (7 bases each). Germline V gene sequence: CDR1 DFQATT, CDR2 SNEGSKA (reference sequence). Trimming cost V 0 bases and J 1 base, with 10 bases left between them. This CDR3 is built from 14 residues.